This record concerns one T cell receptor (beta chain) sequence. Its antigen is not identified. Libraries were made from TCR beta cDNA, and they carried unique molecular identifiers. From the PCR reads, TCRdb called clonotypes with MiXCR, one entry per CDR3 protein. The table lists approximately 770,000 distinct CDR3 sequences, around 45% of them singletons. These data belong to a study of post-analysis software for immune sequencing data. This CDR3 has 14 residues. The V gene lost 5 bases and the J gene lost 4 bases, with 15 bases spanning the gap. Whole-study results and caveats: Controls showed lower frequencies than patients for five TRBV segments, and TRBV5-6, TRBV5-1 and TRBV20-1 were among these.

This TCR was sampled from a girl aged 5-17 years with multiple sclerosis. The sample taken for sequencing was blood. The gene calls are TRBV12-3 or TRBV12-4 and TRBJ2-7; D possibly corresponds to TRBD2 (7 bases). The CDR3 loop is CASSGGAVSYEQYF. In DNA form, the CDR3 reads TGTGCCAGCAGTGGGGGGGCGGTGAGTTACGAGCAGTACTTC.